These 9 T cell receptor beta chains originate from one sample sequenced in a study of CD8 T cells in ankylosing spondylitis. One entry per CDR3 protein results from TCRdb running MiXCR on the 5' RACE reads. The repertoire consists of about 220,000 distinct CDR3 sequences, with over 9.5% occurring once and the leading ten covering 21%. Sequenced sample: blood, either unsorted or a sorted T cell fraction (not recorded which). These receptors were taken from a male donor with ankylosing spondylitis or in good health (not recorded which).

In this sample, this clonotype turned up a few times. This chain joins TRBV5-8 and TRBJ2-1; possibly TRBD1 for D (5 bases). The CDR3 extends over 16 amino acids. Trimming cost V 2 bases and J 3 bases, with 15 bases left between them. The germline gives CDR1 SGHTS, CDR2 YDEGEE. Here the CDR3 DNA reads TGTGCCAGCAGCTTTGGGGCCAGTCAGCTCTACAATGAGCAGTTCTTC. Encoded protein: CASSFGASQLYNEQFF.

This clonotype has at least ten counts. J is TRBJ2-1 and V is TRBV5-1; D is uncertain. The CDR3 runs to 12 residues. Looked up from germline, CDR1 is SGHRS and CDR2 is YFSETQ. Trimming took 2 bases from V and 3 from J, leaving 3 bases between them. The CDR3: CASSFDYNEQFF. The CDR3 coding sequence is TGCGCCAGCAGCTTTGACTACAATGAGCAGTTCTTC. Based on the CDR3 plus reference TRBV5-1 and TRBJ2-1, the full variable domain is KAGVTQTPRYLIKTRGQQVTLSCSPISGHRSVSWYQQTPGQGLQFLFEYFSETQRNKGNFPGRFSGRQFSNSRSEMNVSTLELGDSALYLCASSFDYNEQFFGPGTRLTVL.

In this sample, this clonotype turned up many times. CDR3 coding DNA: TGCAGTGCTACGCTCCGACAGAGCACCGGGGAGCTGTTTTTT. This sequence encodes CSATLRQSTGELFF. The chain employs TRBV20-1 and TRBJ2-2, with a possible D match to TRBD1 (5 bases). Germline CDR1 and CDR2: DFQATT and SNEGSKA (reference sequence). The CDR3 covers 14 residues. Deletions cut 4 bases from V and 4 bases from J, with 13 bases between.

Only a few counts were recorded for this clonotype. The V and J genes are TRBV2 and TRBJ2-3; TRBD2 might be the D (5 bases). The CDR3 is 16 residues long. Per the germline V gene, CDR1 is SNHLY and CDR2 is FYNNEI. The V end was cut by 3 bases, the J end by 0 bases, with 13 bases between. For the CDR3, the DNA is TGTGCCAGCAGTGAGCCCCTCCAGCGGAGCACAGATACGCAGTATTTT. Encoded protein: CASSEPLQRSTDTQYF.

This clonotype was counted a few times. The chain joins TRBV20-1 to TRBJ1-5; D unresolved. V was trimmed by 5 bases and J by 3 bases, leaving 17 bases between them. From germline, CDR1 is DFQATT and CDR2 SNEGSKA (reference sequence). The CDR3 runs 15 residues. CDR3 in DNA: TGCAGTGCTCAAAGTCCCCGACAAGTCAATCAGCCCCAGCATTTT. Protein: CSAQSPRQVNQPQHF.

At least ten counts were recorded for this clonotype. The chain uses TRBV20-1 and TRBJ2-5; 8 bases fit TRBD2. With V trimmed by 7 bases and J by 4 bases, 11 bases remained unmatched. Germline CDR1 and CDR2: DFQATT and SNEGSKA (reference sequence). The CDR3 is 14 amino acids. The DNA of the CDR3 is TGCAGTGTCCCTCCCGCGGGGGGCGTAGAGACCCAGTACTTC. It specifies CSVPPAGGVETQYF.

At least ten counts were recorded for this clonotype. This chain joins TRBV12-3 or TRBV12-4 and TRBJ1-4, with D possibly being TRBD1 (5 bases). Trimming shortened V by 6 bases and J by 2 bases, and 10 bases separated the two germline ends. The CDR3 runs 14 residues. CDR3 DNA sequence: TGTGCCAGCAGCTCAGGGCTCACTAATGAAAAACTGTTTTTT. It translates to CASSSGLTNEKLFF.

This clonotype was recorded at least ten times. This chain joins TRBV12-3 or TRBV12-4 and TRBJ2-3; D is uncertain. Trimming removed 5 bases from V and 2 bases from J, with 14 bases in between. The CDR3 loop spans 15 amino acids. For the CDR3, the DNA is TGTGCCAGCAGTCCCCCCCCTCTGAACACAGATACGCAGTATTTT. Its protein product is CASSPPPLNTDTQYF.

This clonotype was observed a handful of times. The chain employs TRBV10-3 and TRBJ1-6, with 7 bases matching TRBD1. The V segment lost 11 bases and the J segment 5 bases; nucleotides outside the gene matches: 12. This CDR3 contains 15 residues. CDR1 ENHRY and CDR2 SYGVKD come from the germline V gene. CDR3 nucleotides: TGTGCCGCACAACCGGGGACAGCTCATAATTCACCCCTCCACTTT. Protein: CAAQPGTAHNSPLHF.